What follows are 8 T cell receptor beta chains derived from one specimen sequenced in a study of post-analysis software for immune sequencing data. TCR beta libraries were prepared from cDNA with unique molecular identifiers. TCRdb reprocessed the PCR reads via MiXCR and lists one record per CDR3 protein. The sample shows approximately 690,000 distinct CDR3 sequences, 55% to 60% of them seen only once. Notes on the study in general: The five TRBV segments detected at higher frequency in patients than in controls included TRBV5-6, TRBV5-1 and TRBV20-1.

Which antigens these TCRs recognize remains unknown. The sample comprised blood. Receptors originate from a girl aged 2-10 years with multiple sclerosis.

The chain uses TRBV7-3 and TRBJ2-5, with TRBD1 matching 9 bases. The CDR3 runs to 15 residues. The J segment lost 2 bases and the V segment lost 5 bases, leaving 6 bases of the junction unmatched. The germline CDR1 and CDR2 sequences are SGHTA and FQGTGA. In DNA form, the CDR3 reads TGTGCCAGCAGCCCAAGGACAGGGGTGCAAGAGACCCAGTACTTC. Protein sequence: CASSPRTGVQETQYF.

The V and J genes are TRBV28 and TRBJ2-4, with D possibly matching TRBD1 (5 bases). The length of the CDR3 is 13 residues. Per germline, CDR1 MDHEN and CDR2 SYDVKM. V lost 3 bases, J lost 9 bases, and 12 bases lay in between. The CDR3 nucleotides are TGTGCCAGCAGTTTTGGGGCCCGCCCCATTCAGTACTTC. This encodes CASSFGARPIQYF.

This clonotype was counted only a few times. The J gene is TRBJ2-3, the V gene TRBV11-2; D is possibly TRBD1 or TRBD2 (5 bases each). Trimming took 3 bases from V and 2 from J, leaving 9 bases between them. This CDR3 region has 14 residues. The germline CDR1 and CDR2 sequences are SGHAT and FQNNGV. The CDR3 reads CASSFRDHTDTQYF. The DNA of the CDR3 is TGTGCCAGCAGCTTCCGGGACCACACAGATACGCAGTATTTT.

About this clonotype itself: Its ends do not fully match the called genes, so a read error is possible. CDR3 in amino acids: CVSRWGPLDQYTQYF. CDR3 nucleotide sequence: TGTGTCAGCAGGTGGGGACCCCTGGATCAATATACGCAGTATTTT. This sequence joins TRBV11-2 and TRBJ2-3; D could derive from TRBD1 or TRBD2 (5 bases each). The V gene's germline CDR1 is SGHAT and CDR2 FQNNGV. The CDR3 loop spans 15 amino acids.

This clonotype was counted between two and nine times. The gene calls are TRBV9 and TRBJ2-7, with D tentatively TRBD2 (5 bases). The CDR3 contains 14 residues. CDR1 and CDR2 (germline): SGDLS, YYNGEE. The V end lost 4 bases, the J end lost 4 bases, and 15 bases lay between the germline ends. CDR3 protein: CASSPAGSYYEQYF. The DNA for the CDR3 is TGTGCCAGCAGCCCTGCGGGCAGCTATTACGAGCAGTACTTC.

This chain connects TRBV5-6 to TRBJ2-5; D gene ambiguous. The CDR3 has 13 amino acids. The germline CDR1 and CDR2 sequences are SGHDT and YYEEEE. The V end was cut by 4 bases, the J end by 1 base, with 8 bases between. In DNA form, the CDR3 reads TGTGCCAGCAGCCCGGTATCCCAAGAGACCCAGTACTTC. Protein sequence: CASSPVSQETQYF.

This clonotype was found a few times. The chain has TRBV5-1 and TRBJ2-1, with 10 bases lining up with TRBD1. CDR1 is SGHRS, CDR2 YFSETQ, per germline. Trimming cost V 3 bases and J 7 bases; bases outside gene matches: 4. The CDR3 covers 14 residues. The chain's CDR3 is CASSSTGGWNEQFF. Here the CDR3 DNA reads TGCGCCAGCAGCTCGACAGGGGGCTGGAATGAGCAGTTCTTC.

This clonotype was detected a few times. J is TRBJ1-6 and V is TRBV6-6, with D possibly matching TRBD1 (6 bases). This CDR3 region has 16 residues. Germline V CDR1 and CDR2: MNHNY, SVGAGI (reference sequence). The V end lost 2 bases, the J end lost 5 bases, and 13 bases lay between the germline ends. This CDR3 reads CASSYVLGGHNSPLHF. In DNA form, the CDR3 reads TGTGCCAGCAGTTACGTCTTGGGGGGCCATAATTCACCCCTCCACTTT.